The 8 T cell receptor beta chains presented below share a single source sample, sequenced in a study of shared clonotypes between healthy human individuals. Using immunoSEQ multiplex PCR, the repertoire was profiled, and TCRdb retains in-frame clones only, with some absent. The table records 2 million to 2.5 million clones, 95% of them present only once. Sequencing input: naive CD4+ T cells sorted from blood. Subset meaning: CD45RA+ positively selected. The receptors here all came from a man between 18 and 29 years old in good health.

The J gene is TRBJ1-4, the V gene TRBV11-1; no firm D call. Germline V gives CDR1 SGHAT, CDR2 FQDESV (reference sequence). The CDR3 sequence is 14 residues long. V gave up 2 bases and J gave up 7 bases, with 11 bases separating them. DNA for the CDR3: TGTGCCAGCAGCTTATCTATGGGAAGTGAAAAACTGTTTTTT. It yields the protein CASSLSMGSEKLFF.

V is TRBV10-3 and J is TRBJ2-2; D possibly matches TRBD1 or TRBD2 (5 bases each). Looked up from germline, CDR1 is ENHRY and CDR2 is SYGVKD. CDR3 length: 13 amino acids. V lost 6 bases to trimming and J lost 5 bases, with 10 bases between them. The CDR3: CAIRGTGTGELFF. The CDR3 nucleotides are TGTGCCATCAGGGGGACGGGGACCGGGGAGCTGTTTTTT.

The CDR3 nucleotides read TGCGCCAGCAGCTTGGGGCCGACAGGGGTGACGATGTACGAGCAGTACTTC. Amino acids: CASSLGPTGVTMYEQYF. V and J are TRBV5-1 and TRBJ2-7, with TRBD1 matching 8 bases. Looked up from germline, CDR1 is SGHRS and CDR2 is YFSETQ. V trimming: 0 bases; J trimming: 4 bases; junction bases outside the gene matches: 12. The CDR3 has 17 amino acids.

The chain links TRBV18 to TRBJ1-4; 7 positions agree with TRBD1. Germline CDR1 is KGHSH and CDR2 is LQKENI. The V gene end was trimmed by 6 bases and the J gene end by 7 bases; junction bases not matched to a gene: 8. This CDR3 region has 14 residues. CDR3: CASSLQDRAEKLFF. The CDR3 region has the DNA TGTGCCAGCTCCCTGCAAGACAGGGCTGAAAAACTGTTTTTT.

The CDR3 DNA follows: TGTGCCAGCAGCTTAGAACAGGGTAATGGCTACACCTTC. As protein: CASSLEQGNGYTF. This chain connects TRBV7-8 to TRBJ1-2; a possible D gene is TRBD1 (6 bases). The CDR3 spans 13 residues. Germline lookup yields CDR1 SGHVS and CDR2 FQNEAQ. Trimming removed 1 base at V and 6 bases at J, with 9 bases between.

On this clone itself: At the DNA level, this CDR3 is encoded by other sequences in the same sample as well. This chain uses TRBV6-5 with TRBJ1-3; the match to TRBD1 covers 7 bases. Germline loops: CDR1 MNHEY, CDR2 SVGAGI. The junction had 2 bases not matched to a gene; V was cut back by 6 bases and J by 3 bases. The CDR3 has 13 amino acids. CDR3 nucleotide sequence: TGTGCCAGCAGGCAGGGGGTTGGAAACACCATATATTTT. It is translated as CASRQGVGNTIYF.

The genes are TRBV10-3 and TRBJ1-6; 9 bases are shared with TRBD1. CDR1 ENHRY and CDR2 SYGVKD come from the germline V gene. The trim removed 6 bases at V and 6 bases at J, leaving 15 bases unmatched. The CDR3 consists of 18 residues. The CDR3 DNA is TGTGCCATCAGAACCGGGACAGGGAGCGAGCTAGGTAATTCACCCCTCCACTTT. Amino acid sequence: CAIRTGTGSELGNSPLHF.

This chain connects TRBV4-1 to TRBJ1-1; possible D gene TRBD1, 5 bases. V was clipped by 3 bases and J by 3 bases, with 20 bases between them. Germline V gene sequence: CDR1 MGHRA, CDR2 YSYEKL. The CDR3 is 17 amino acids. The CDR3 reads CASSHPIFGLGDTEAFF. CDR3 bases: TGCGCCAGCAGCCACCCCATTTTCGGGTTAGGGGACACTGAAGCTTTCTTT.